The rows below give T cell receptor beta chains drawn from one sample of a study of T cells in Graves' hyperthyroidism and ophthalmopathy. TCRdb re-analysed the multiplex PCR reads in MiXCR, keeping a single row per CDR3 protein. The sample lists about half a million distinct CDR3 sequences, about 16% occurring once. Sample: blood. These receptors were taken from a woman in her twenties or thirties with Graves' ophthalmopathy. The CDR3 runs from the conserved cysteine through the conserved F or W. Each record gives: J gene, D gene, clone size, V gene, CDR3 protein, CDR3 DNA. The D gene is left open where the match is weak. Size values are once, few and many counts, or a class for expanded clones, and some rows have none.

>TRBJ2-7|TRBD2|few|TRBV14
CASSQDGLAGVLYEQYF
TGTGCCAGCAGCCAAGACGGACTAGCGGGAGTATTGTACGAGCAGTACTTC
>TRBJ1-1|TRBD1|-|TRBV19
CASRTGWNTEAFF
TGTGCCAGCAGGACAGGATGGAACACTGAAGCTTTCTTT
>TRBJ2-5|-|-|TRBV28
CASRATGRETQYF
TGTGCCAGCAGGGCCACAGGGCGGGAGACCCAGTACTTC
>TRBJ2-3|-|many|TRBV7-2
CASSFAGLTDTQYF
TGTGCCAGCAGCTTCGCGGGTCTCACAGATACGCAGTATTTT
>TRBJ1-3|-|-|TRBV6-1
CASSEAAGPHPGNTIYF
TGTGCCAGCAGTGAAGCCGCGGGCCCACACCCTGGAAACACCATATATTTT
>TRBJ1-2|TRBD1|many|TRBV20-1
CSARDNRQGAKGYGYTF
TGCAGTGCTAGAGATAACAGACAGGGGGCGAAAGGCTATGGCTACACCTTC
>TRBJ2-5|-|many|TRBV29-1
CSVLGPASETQYF
TGCAGCGTTCTAGGACCAGCCTCGGAGACCCAGTACTTC
>TRBJ2-3|-|few|TRBV12-3/TRBV12-4
CASSLPRPGDTQYF
TGTGCCAGCTCACTTCCGCGTCCCGGAGATACGCAGTATTTT
>TRBJ2-1|-|many|TRBV6-2/TRBV6-3
CASLQGEGNGQFF
TGTGCCAGCTTACAGGGGGAGGGTAATGGGCAGTTCTTC
>TRBJ2-1|TRBD2|many|TRBV11-1
CASSLSPRTSGSSDNEQFF
TGTGCCAGCAGCTTATCACCGAGGACTAGCGGGAGTTCGGATAATGAGCAGTTCTTC
>TRBJ1-5|-|many|TRBV13
CASSLYGGNQPQHF
TGTGCCAGCAGCTTATATGGGGGAAATCAGCCCCAGCATTTT
>TRBJ2-5|-|few|TRBV28
CASSRDRATQYF
TGTGCCAGCAGTCGGGACCGGGCGACCCAGTACTTC
>TRBJ2-7|-|few|TRBV6-2/TRBV6-3
CASSPSTGESSYEQYF
TGTGCCAGCAGTCCGTCGACAGGAGAGAGCTCCTACGAGCAGTACTTC
>TRBJ2-5|TRBD2|many|TRBV7-2
CASSFSTSVETQYF
TGTGCCAGCAGCTTCTCGACTAGCGTGGAGACCCAGTACTTC
>TRBJ1-2|TRBD1|-|TRBV6-1
CASSVSTGGNGYTF
TGTGCCAGCAGTGTCTCGACAGGGGGTAATGGCTACACCTTC
>TRBJ2-1|TRBD1|few|TRBV6-1
CASSQTGGLYNEQFF
TGTGCCAGCAGTCAGACAGGGGGCCTTTACAATGAGCAGTTCTTC
>TRBJ2-7|TRBD2|-|TRBV27
CASSSRLATTYEQYF
TGTGCCAGCAGTTCCCGACTAGCGACTACCTACGAGCAGTACTTC
>TRBJ2-5|-|many|TRBV5-1
CASSLMGESQETQYF
TGCGCCAGCAGCCTCATGGGGGAGAGTCAAGAGACCCAGTACTTC
>TRBJ2-1|-|-|TRBV5-1
CASSTSGTSYNEQFF
TGCGCCAGCAGCACCTCCGGGACATCATACAATGAGCAGTTCTTC
>TRBJ2-4|TRBD1|many|TRBV2
CASSVGDRVDIQYF
TGTGCCAGCAGTGTAGGCGACAGGGTAGACATTCAGTACTTC
>TRBJ1-1|-|many|TRBV4-3
CASSQVRETEAFF
TGCGCCAGCAGCCAGGTCAGGGAGACTGAAGCTTTCTTT
>TRBJ2-1|-|-|TRBV2
CASSAGWGEQFF
TGTGCCAGCAGTGCAGGGTGGGGTGAGCAGTTCTTC
>TRBJ2-5|TRBD2|-|TRBV5-1
CASQKLAGGVVFEETQYF
TGCGCCAGCCAGAAACTAGCGGGAGGGGTCGTGTTTGAAGAGACCCAGTACTTC
>TRBJ2-7|-|many|TRBV6-1
CASRATNTYEQYF
TGTGCCAGCAGGGCGACGAATACCTACGAGCAGTACTTC
>TRBJ2-6|-|few|TRBV7-8
CASSYFLISGANVLTF
TGTGCCAGCAGCTACTTTCTGATCTCTGGGGCCAACGTCCTGACTTTC
>TRBJ2-1|TRBD2|many|TRBV11-2
CASSSEGLAGYNEQFF
TGTGCCAGCAGCTCCGAAGGACTAGCGGGTTACAATGAGCAGTTCTTC
>TRBJ2-7|-|-|TRBV20-1
CSASSRGDSYYEQYF
TGCAGTGCTTCAAGCAGGGGCGATTCGTACTACGAGCAGTACTTC
>TRBJ2-7|-|many|TRBV3-1
CASSQDQGRSEQYF
TGTGCCAGCAGCCAAGATCAAGGGCGGAGCGAGCAGTACTTC
>TRBJ1-1|TRBD1|many|TRBV28
CASSIPQGARTEAFF
TGTGCCAGCAGTATACCACAGGGGGCGCGGACTGAAGCTTTCTTT
>TRBJ2-3|TRBD1|few|TRBV12-3/TRBV12-4
CASSSGEGTGGADTQYF
TGTGCCAGCAGTTCGGGCGAGGGGACAGGGGGCGCAGATACGCAGTATTTT
>TRBJ1-5|-|few|TRBV29-1
CSVDGGSREPQHF
TGCAGCGTTGATGGGGGTAGTAGGGAGCCCCAGCATTTT
>TRBJ2-5|-|-|TRBV30
CACIGILTQYF
TGTGCCTGTATAGGAATCCTTACCCAGTACTTC
>TRBJ1-4|-|many|TRBV11-2
CASSLWGGGEKLFF
TGTGCCAGCAGCTTATGGGGTGGTGGTGAAAAACTGTTTTTT
>TRBJ2-1|-|-|TRBV25-1
CASSIEGSYNEQFF
TGTGCCAGCAGTATTGAAGGGTCCTACAATGAGCAGTTCTTC
>TRBJ2-5|-|many|TRBV4-3
CASSQVLHREETQYF
TGCGCCAGCAGCCAAGTTCTACACAGAGAGGAGACCCAGTACTTC
>TRBJ1-1|TRBD1|many|TRBV6-1
CASRQGARGTEAFF
TGTGCCAGCAGACAGGGGGCGCGGGGCACTGAAGCTTTCTTT
>TRBJ2-5|-|many|TRBV20-1
CSAPTLIPAPGETQYF
TGCAGTGCCCCCACCCTCATACCGGCGCCGGGAGAGACCCAGTACTTC
>TRBJ1-5|-|few|TRBV24-1
CATSDLPSGTGDQPQHF
TGTGCCACCAGTGATCTACCCTCCGGGACGGGAGATCAGCCCCAGCATTTT
>TRBJ2-4|-|many|TRBV12-3/TRBV12-4
CASSLSGTNIQYF
TGTGCCAGCAGTTTATCGGGTACAAACATTCAGTACTTC
>TRBJ1-6|-|-|TRBV4-1
CASSHTLPGPYNSPLHF
TGCGCCAGCAGCCATACTCTACCCGGCCCCTATAATTCACCCCTCCACTTT
>TRBJ2-7|-|many|TRBV28
CASIPQGLTYEQYF
TGTGCCAGCATCCCACAGGGCCTCACCTACGAGCAGTACTTC
>TRBJ1-1|-|many|TRBV5-1
CASSPGDLGNTEAFF
TGCGCCAGCAGCCCGGGGGACTTGGGGAACACTGAAGCTTTCTTT
>TRBJ2-1|-|many|TRBV29-1
CSVEEGYEQFF
TGCAGCGTTGAAGAAGGTTATGAGCAGTTCTTC
>TRBJ2-1|-|many|TRBV7-7
CASSLGSGSPEQFF
TGTGCTAGCAGCTTAGGTTCAGGGTCTCCCGAGCAGTTCTTC
>TRBJ1-1|-|many|TRBV28
CASSPPRAANTEAFF
TGTGCCAGCAGTCCCCCCAGGGCGGCGAACACTGAAGCTTTCTTT
>TRBJ2-5|TRBD1|-|TRBV6-2/TRBV6-3
CATLRTGSETQYF
TGTGCCACCTTACGGACAGGGAGCGAGACCCAGTACTTC
>TRBJ1-6|-|few|TRBV10-3
CAISESSSGTPNSPLHF
TGTGCCATCAGTGAGTCGTCGTCCGGGACACCGAATTCACCCCTCCACTTT
>TRBJ2-2|TRBD2|many|TRBV14
CASSQEVVSGHTGELFF
TGTGCCAGCAGCCAAGAAGTCGTTAGCGGGCACACCGGGGAGCTGTTTTTT
>TRBJ2-3|-|many|TRBV7-3
CASSPVPTDTQYF
TGTGCCAGCAGCCCGGTTCCCACAGATACGCAGTATTTT
>TRBJ2-7|-|few|TRBV29-1
CSVLLAGHYEQCF
TGCAGCGTTTTGTTGGCAGGGCACTACGAGCAGTGCTTC
>TRBJ1-4|-|-|TRBV5-1
CASSDGTATNEKLFF
TGCGCCAGCAGCGACGGGACCGCAACTAATGAAAAACTGTTTTTT
>TRBJ1-2|-|few|TRBV10-3
CAISDPAGYYGYTF
TGTGCCATCAGTGACCCGGCAGGATACTATGGCTACACCTTC
>TRBJ2-3|TRBD2|few|TRBV9
CASSVLRVAGTDTQYF
TGTGCCAGCAGCGTCCTTCGAGTAGCGGGAACAGATACGCAGTATTTT
>TRBJ2-5|-|once|TRBV20-1
CSAGLSQETQYF
TGCAGTGCCGGACTGTCCCAAGAGACCCAGTACTTC
>TRBJ1-1|-|many|TRBV11-1
CASSLVTGNTEAFF
TGTGCCAGCAGCTTAGTAACAGGGAACACTGAAGCTTTCTTT
>TRBJ1-1|-|many|TRBV20-1
CSAVSLAGGLTEAFF
TGCAGTGCCGTGTCGTTGGCGGGGGGGCTTACTGAAGCTTTCTTT
>TRBJ1-4|-|many|TRBV20-1
CSASSTNEKLFF
TGCAGTGCCAGCTCAACTAATGAAAAACTGTTTTTT
>TRBJ2-4|-|few|TRBV19
CAREGANTKNIQYF
TGTGCCAGGGAGGGAGCGAATACCAAAAACATTCAGTACTTC
>TRBJ2-5|TRBD1|-|TRBV19
CASSIGQGGPQYF
TGTGCCAGTAGTATAGGACAGGGTGGTCCCCAGTACTTC